Described below is a single T cell receptor beta chain sequence and its context. Antigen: not known. Amplified TCR beta CDR3 regions came from RNA transcripts. The HTBI primer set served for first-round RT-PCR of the TCR CDR3. TCRdb called the multiplex PCR reads again in MiXCR, with one record for every CDR3 protein. The sample lists hundreds of thousands of distinct CDR3 sequences, 12% to 15% occurring once. In patients aged 18 to 65, hyperthyroidism was newly diagnosed, with duration under 2 months. Diagnosis rested on symptoms, serum thyroxine and TRAb, thyroid ultrasound, and orbital computed tomography. The CDR3 covers 16 residues. Trimming removed 3 bases at V and 4 bases at J, with 15 bases between. Germline CDR1 and CDR2: SEHNR and FQNEAQ (reference sequence). These data are taken from a study of T cells in Graves' hyperthyroidism and ophthalmopathy. Study-wide findings and caveats: Ophthalmopathy was distinguished from stable hyperthyroidism by 13 V-J signatures.

Specimen: blood. V usage is TRBV7-9 and J usage is TRBJ2-2; tentative D call: TRBD2 (6 bases). The clonotype was recovered from a woman aged 18-29 years with Graves' hyperthyroidism. CDR3 sequence: CASSFTFLGGTGELFF. The CDR3 coding sequence is TGTGCCAGCAGCTTCACGTTCCTGGGAGGCACCGGGGAGCTGTTTTTT.